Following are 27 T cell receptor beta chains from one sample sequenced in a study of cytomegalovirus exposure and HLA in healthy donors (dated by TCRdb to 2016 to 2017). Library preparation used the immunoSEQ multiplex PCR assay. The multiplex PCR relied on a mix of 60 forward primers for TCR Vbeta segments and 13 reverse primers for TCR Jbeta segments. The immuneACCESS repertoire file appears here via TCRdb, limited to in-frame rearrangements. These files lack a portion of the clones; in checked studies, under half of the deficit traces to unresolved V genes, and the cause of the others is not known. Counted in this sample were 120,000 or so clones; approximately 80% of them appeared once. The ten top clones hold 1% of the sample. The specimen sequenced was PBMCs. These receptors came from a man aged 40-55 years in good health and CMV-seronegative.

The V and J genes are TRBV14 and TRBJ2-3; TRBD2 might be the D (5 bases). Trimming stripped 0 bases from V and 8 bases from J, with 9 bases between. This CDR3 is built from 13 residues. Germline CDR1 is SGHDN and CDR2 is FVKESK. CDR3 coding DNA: TGTGCCAGCAGCCAAGATTCCCGGGGTACGCAGTATTTT. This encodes CASSQDSRGTQYF.

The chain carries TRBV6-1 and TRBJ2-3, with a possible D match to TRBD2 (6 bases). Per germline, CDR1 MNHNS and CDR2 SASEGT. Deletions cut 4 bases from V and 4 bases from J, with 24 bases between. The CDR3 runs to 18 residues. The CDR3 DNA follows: TGTGCCAGCAGTGCCCTAAGGATGGGAGGCCCAGGCGCAGATACGCAGTATTTT. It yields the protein CASSALRMGGPGADTQYF.

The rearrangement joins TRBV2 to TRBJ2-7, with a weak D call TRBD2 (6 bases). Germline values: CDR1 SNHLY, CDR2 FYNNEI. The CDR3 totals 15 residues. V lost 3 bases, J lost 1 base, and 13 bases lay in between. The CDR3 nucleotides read TGTGCCAGCAGTGAGAGAGGAGGGGATTCCTACGAGCAGTACTTC. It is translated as CASSERGGDSYEQYF.

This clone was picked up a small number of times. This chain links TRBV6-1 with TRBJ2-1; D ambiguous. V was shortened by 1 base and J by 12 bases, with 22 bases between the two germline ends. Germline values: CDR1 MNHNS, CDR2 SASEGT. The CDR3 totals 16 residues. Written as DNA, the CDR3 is TGTGCCAGCAGTGAAGTATTGCTGGTTGGCAGGTTTACGCAGTTCTTC. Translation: CASSEVLLVGRFTQFF.

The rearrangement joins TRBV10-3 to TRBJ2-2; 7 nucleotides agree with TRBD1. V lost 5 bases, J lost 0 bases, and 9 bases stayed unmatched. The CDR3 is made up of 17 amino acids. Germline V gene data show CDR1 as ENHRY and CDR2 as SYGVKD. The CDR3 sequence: CAISNYRQGANTGELFF. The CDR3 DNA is TGTGCCATCAGTAATTACCGCCAGGGGGCGAACACCGGGGAGCTGTTTTTT.

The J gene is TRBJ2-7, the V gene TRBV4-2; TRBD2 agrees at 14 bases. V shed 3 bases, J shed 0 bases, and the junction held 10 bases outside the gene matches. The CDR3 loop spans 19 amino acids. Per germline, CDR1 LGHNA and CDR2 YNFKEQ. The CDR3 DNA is TGTGCCAGCAGCCAGAGGACTAGCGGGAGGATCCCAATCTCCTACGAGCAGTACTTC. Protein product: CASSQRTSGRIPISYEQYF.

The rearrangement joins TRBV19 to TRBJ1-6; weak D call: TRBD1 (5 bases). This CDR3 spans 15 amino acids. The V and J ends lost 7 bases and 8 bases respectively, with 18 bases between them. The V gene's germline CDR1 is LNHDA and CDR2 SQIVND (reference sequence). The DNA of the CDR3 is TGTGCCAGTACCCCATCGAGGCAGGGATATTCACCCCTCCACTTT. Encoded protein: CASTPSRQGYSPLHF.

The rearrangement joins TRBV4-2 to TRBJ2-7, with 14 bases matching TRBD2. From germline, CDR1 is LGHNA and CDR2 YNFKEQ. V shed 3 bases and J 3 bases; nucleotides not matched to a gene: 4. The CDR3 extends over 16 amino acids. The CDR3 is CASSQAGTSGSYEQYF. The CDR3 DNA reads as TGTGCCAGCAGCCAGGCCGGGACTAGCGGGAGCTACGAGCAGTACTTC.

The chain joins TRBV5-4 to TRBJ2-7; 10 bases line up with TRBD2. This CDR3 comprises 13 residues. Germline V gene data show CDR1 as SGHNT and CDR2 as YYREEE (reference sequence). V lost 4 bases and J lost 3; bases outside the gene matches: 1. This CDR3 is CASSRTSGYEQYF. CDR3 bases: TGTGCCAGCAGCCGGACTAGCGGCTACGAGCAGTACTTC.

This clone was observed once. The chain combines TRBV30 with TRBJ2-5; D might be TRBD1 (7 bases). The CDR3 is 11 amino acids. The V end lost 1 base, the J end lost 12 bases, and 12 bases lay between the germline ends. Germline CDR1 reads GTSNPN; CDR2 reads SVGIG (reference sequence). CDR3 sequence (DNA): TGTGCCTGGAGTGGAGGAGGGGGCGAGTACTTC. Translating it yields CAWSGGGGEYF.

Here the CDR3 reads CASSLARSNGETQYF. The CDR3 DNA sequence: TGCGCCAGCAGCTTGGCTAGGTCAAACGGGGAGACCCAGTACTTC. This chain connects TRBV5-1 to TRBJ2-5, with unresolved D. Trimming shortened V by 0 bases and J by 5 bases, and 14 bases separated the two germline ends. Germline-derived CDR1 and CDR2 are SGHRS and YFSETQ. The CDR3 length is 15 residues.

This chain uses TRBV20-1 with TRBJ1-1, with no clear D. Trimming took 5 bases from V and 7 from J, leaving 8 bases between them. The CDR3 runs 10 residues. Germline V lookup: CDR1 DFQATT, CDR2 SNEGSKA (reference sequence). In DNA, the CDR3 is TGCAGTGCTTCCCTGTTTGAAGCTTTCTTT. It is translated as CSASLFEAFF.

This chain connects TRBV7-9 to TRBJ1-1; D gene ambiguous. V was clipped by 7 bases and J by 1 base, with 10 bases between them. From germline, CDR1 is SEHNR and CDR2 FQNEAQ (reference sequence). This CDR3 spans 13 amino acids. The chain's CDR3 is CASTLTKNTEAFF. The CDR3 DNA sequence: TGTGCCAGCACCTTGACAAAGAACACTGAAGCTTTCTTT.

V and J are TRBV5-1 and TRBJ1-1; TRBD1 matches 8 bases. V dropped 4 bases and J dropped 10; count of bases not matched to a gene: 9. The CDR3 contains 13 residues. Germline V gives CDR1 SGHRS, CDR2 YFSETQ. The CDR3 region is CASSPTDRGRAFF. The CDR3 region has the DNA TGCGCCAGCAGCCCTACCGACAGGGGAAGAGCTTTCTTT.

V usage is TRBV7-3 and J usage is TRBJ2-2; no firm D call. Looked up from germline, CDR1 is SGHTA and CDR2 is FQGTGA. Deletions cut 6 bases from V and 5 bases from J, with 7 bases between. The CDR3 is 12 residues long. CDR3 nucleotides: TGTGCCAGCAGTTCCCAGACCGGGGAGCTGTTTTTT. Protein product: CASSSQTGELFF.

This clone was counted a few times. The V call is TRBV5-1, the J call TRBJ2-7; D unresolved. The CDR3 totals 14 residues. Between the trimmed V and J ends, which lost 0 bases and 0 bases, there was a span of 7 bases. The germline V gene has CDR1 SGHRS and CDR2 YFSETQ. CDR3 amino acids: CASSLEQNSYEQYF. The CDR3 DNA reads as TGCGCCAGCAGCTTGGAACAGAACTCCTACGAGCAGTACTTC.

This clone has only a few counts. The CDR3 spells CASSQPRTVNTEAFF. The CDR3 DNA is TGCGCCAGCAGCCAACCCCGGACAGTTAACACTGAAGCTTTCTTT. The chain is built from TRBV4-1 and TRBJ1-1; TRBD1 is a possible D gene (6 bases). CDR1 MGHRA and CDR2 YSYEKL come from the germline V gene. CDR3 length: 15 residues. V was cut by 2 bases and J by 2 bases, with 12 bases left in between.

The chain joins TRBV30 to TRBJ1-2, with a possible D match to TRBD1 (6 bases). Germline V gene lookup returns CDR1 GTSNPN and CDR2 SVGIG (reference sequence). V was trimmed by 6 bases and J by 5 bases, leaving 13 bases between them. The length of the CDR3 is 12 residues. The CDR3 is CACLQGKYGYTF. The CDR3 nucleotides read TGTGCCTGCCTACAGGGAAAGTATGGCTACACCTTC. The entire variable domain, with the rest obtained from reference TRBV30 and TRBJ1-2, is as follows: SQTIHQWPATLVQPVGSPLSLECTVEGTSNPNLYWYRQAAGRGLQLLFYSVGIGQISSEVPQNLSASRPQDRQFILSSKKLLLSDSGFYLCACLQGKYGYTFGSGTRLTVV.

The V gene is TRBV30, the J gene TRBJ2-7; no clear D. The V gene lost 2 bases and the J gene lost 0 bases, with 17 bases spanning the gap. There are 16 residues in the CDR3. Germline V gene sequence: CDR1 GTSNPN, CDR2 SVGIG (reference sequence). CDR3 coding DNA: TGTGCCTGGAGTCTCCACGGGTCTGCAGACTCCTACGAGCAGTACTTC. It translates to CAWSLHGSADSYEQYF.

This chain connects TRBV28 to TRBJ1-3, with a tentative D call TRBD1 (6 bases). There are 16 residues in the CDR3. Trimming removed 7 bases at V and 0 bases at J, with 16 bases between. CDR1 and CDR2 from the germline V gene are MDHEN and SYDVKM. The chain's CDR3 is CASTQPGGPSGNTIYF. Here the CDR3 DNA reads TGTGCCAGCACACAACCGGGGGGGCCCTCTGGAAACACCATATATTTT.

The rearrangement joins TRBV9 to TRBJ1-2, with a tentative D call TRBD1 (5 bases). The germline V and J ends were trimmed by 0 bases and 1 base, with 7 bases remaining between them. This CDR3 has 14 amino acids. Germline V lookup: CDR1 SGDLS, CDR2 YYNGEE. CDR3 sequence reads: CASSVVGLNYGYTF. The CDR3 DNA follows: TGTGCCAGCAGCGTAGTGGGGCTTAACTATGGCTACACCTTC.

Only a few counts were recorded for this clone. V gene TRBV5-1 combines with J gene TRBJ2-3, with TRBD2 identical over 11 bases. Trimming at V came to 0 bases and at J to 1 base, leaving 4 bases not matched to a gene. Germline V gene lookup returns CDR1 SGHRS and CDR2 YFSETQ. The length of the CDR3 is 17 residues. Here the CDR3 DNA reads TGCGCCAGCAGCTTGGGGGCTAGCGGGGGGCGCACAGATACGCAGTATTTT. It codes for CASSLGASGGRTDTQYF.

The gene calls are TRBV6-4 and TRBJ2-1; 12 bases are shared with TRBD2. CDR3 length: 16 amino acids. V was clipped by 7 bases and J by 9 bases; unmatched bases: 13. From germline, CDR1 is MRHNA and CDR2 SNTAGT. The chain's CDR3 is CASNSSGRACLFEQFF. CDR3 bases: TGTGCCAGCAACTCTAGCGGGAGGGCTTGTCTTTTTGAGCAGTTCTTC.

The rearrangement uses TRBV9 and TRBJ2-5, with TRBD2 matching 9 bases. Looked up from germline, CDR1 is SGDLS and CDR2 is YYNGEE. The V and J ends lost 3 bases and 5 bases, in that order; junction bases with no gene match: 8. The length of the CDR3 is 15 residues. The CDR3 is CASSANSGRGETQYF. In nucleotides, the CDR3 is TGTGCCAGCAGCGCTAATAGCGGGAGAGGCGAGACCCAGTACTTC.

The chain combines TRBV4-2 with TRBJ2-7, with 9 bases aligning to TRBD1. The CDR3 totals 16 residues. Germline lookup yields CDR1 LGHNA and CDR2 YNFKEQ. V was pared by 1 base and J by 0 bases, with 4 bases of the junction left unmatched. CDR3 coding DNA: TGTGCCAGCAGCCAAGTGGGACAGGGCTCCTCCTACGAGCAGTACTTC. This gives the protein CASSQVGQGSSYEQYF.

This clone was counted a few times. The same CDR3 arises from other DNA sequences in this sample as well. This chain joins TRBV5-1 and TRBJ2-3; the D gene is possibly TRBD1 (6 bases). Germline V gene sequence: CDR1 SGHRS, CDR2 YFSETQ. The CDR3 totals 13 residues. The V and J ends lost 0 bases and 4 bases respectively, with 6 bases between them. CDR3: CASSLEGADTQYF. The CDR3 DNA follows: TGCGCCAGCAGCTTGGAGGGGGCAGATACGCAGTATTTT.

The CDR3 region is CASSLDGQPNTEAFF. The CDR3 DNA reads as TGTGCCAGCAGCTTAGATGGGCAGCCGAACACTGAAGCTTTCTTT. The J gene is TRBJ1-1, the V gene TRBV7-9; D is uncertain. Per germline, CDR1 SEHNR and CDR2 FQNEAQ (reference sequence). V shed 1 base and J shed 1 base, with 10 bases lying between them. This CDR3 has 15 residues.